Listed here are 27 T cell receptor beta chains from one sample, sequenced in a study of blood T cell repertoires in COVID-19. The protocol was immunoSEQ multiplex PCR, while the TCRdb copy is restricted to in-frame clones and leaves out a portion. Found here are hundreds of thousands of clones, around 84% of them singletons; the top ten hold 6.8%. The sequencing sample was made of PBMCs or T cells enriched from blood (not recorded which). These TCRs come from a woman aged 40 to 50 who had recovered from COVID-19.

This chain uses TRBV19 with TRBJ1-2; D is perhaps TRBD1 (5 bases). Germline V lookup: CDR1 LNHDA, CDR2 SQIVND (reference sequence). Trimming pared 3 bases from V and 7 bases from J, leaving 6 bases between. The CDR3 length is 11 residues. CDR3 residues: CASSMGGGYTF. CDR3 bases: TGTGCCAGTAGTATGGGGGGTGGCTACACCTTC.

The CDR3 spells CASADVGQGTSGRYNEQFF. The CDR3 nucleotides are TGTGCCAGCGCGGACGTGGGACAGGGGACTAGCGGACGCTACAATGAGCAGTTCTTC. The chain carries TRBV5-4 and TRBJ2-1; tentative D call: TRBD2 (11 bases). Trimming shortened V by 7 bases and J by 3 bases, and 29 bases separated the two germline ends. The CDR3 contains 19 residues. Per germline, CDR1 SGHNT and CDR2 YYREEE (reference sequence).

This clone was picked up a small number of times. V and J are TRBV19 and TRBJ1-1; tentatively, D is TRBD1 (6 bases). The CDR3 spans 11 residues. V shed 6 bases and J shed 7 bases, with 9 bases lying between them. Germline-derived CDR1 and CDR2 are LNHDA and SQIVND (reference sequence). The CDR3 DNA reads TGTGCCAGTAGGACAGGCGGTGAAGCTTTCTTT. This codes for CASRTGGEAFF.

The chain links TRBV28 to TRBJ2-7, with 11 bases identical to TRBD1. V dropped 4 bases and J dropped 2; count of bases not matched to a gene: 4. The CDR3 sequence is 15 residues long. The germline CDR1 and CDR2 sequences are MDHEN and SYDVKM. The CDR3 DNA sequence: TGTGCCAGCAGTTACCCGGGACAGGGGGCCTACGAGCAGTACTTC. Its translation is CASSYPGQGAYEQYF.

The chain is built from TRBV30 and TRBJ1-2; D gene unclear. CDR3 length: 15 residues. Trimming shortened V by 0 bases and J by 4 bases, and 15 bases separated the two germline ends. From germline, CDR1 is GTSNPN and CDR2 SVGIG (reference sequence). CDR3 in DNA: TGTGCCTGGAGTGTAGCCGGCGGGGTAGGCTATGGCTACACCTTC. It encodes CAWSVAGGVGYGYTF.

CDR3 loop: CASSLGQGSYEQYV. CDR3 sequence (DNA): TGTGCCAGCTCACTTGGACAGGGGTCCTACGAGCAGTACGTC. V and J are TRBV18 and TRBJ2-7, with TRBD1 matching over 9 bases. CDR3 length equals 14 residues. With V trimmed by 4 bases and J by 1 base, 2 bases remained unmatched. Germline V lookup: CDR1 KGHSH, CDR2 LQKENI.

This clone was detected only once. This chain connects TRBV20-1 to TRBJ1-2, with D tentatively TRBD1 (6 bases). In germline, CDR1 is DFQATT, CDR2 SNEGSKA (reference sequence). Trimming shortened V by 3 bases and J by 7 bases, and 15 bases separated the two germline ends. This CDR3 region has 13 residues. The CDR3 DNA reads TGCAGTGCTAGTGGGGACACCCCTAGTGGCTACACCTTC. It yields the protein CSASGDTPSGYTF.

This chain's CDR3 is CASSTRQGTDTQYF. CDR3 sequence (DNA): TGTGCCAGCAGCACTAGACAGGGTACAGATACGCAGTATTTT. The rearrangement joins TRBV7-2 to TRBJ2-3; the match to TRBD1 covers 7 bases. CDR1 and CDR2 from the germline V gene are SGHTA and FQGNSA. The trim removed 5 bases at V and 3 bases at J, leaving 5 bases unmatched. The CDR3 runs to 14 residues.

The chain combines TRBV29-1 with TRBJ1-1; weak D call: TRBD1 (6 bases). CDR1 is SQVTM and CDR2 is ANQGSEA in the germline V gene. This CDR3 contains 13 residues. The V and J ends lost 3 bases and 0 bases respectively, with 8 bases between them. The CDR3 here is CSVDRGMNTEAFF. CDR3 DNA sequence: TGCAGCGTTGACAGGGGCATGAACACTGAAGCTTTCTTT.

The chain recombines TRBV11-2 with TRBJ2-5; possibly TRBD2 for D (5 bases). This CDR3 region has 15 residues. Trimming stripped 5 bases from V and 3 bases from J, with 16 bases between. Germline assignment: CDR1 SGHAT and CDR2 FQNNGV. The CDR3 region has the DNA TGTGCCAGCAGCGAGACTAACAGATTCGAAGAGACCCAGTACTTC. Amino acids: CASSETNRFEETQYF.

The chain has TRBV28 and TRBJ2-7; TRBD2 matches at 7 bases. V trimming: 3 bases; J trimming: 2 bases; junction bases outside the gene matches: 7. CDR1 and CDR2 from the germline V gene are MDHEN and SYDVKM. This CDR3 has 15 amino acids. Here the CDR3 reads CASSFLGGTTYEQYF. DNA of the CDR3: TGTGCCAGCAGTTTTCTCGGAGGGACTACCTACGAGCAGTACTTC.

The V and J genes are TRBV29-1 and TRBJ1-1, with a possible D match to TRBD1 (6 bases). The germline V and J ends were trimmed by 4 bases and 5 bases, with 14 bases remaining between them. The germline V gene has CDR1 SQVTM and CDR2 ANQGSEA. The CDR3 length is 13 residues. The CDR3 here is CSVVQGSGTEAFF. As DNA, the CDR3 is TGCAGCGTTGTTCAGGGGAGTGGGACTGAAGCTTTCTTT.

V gene TRBV29-1 combines with J gene TRBJ2-2, with 8 bases matching TRBD1. V was pared by 2 bases and J by 5 bases, with 4 bases of the junction left unmatched. The CDR3 has 14 residues. Per germline, CDR1 SQVTM and CDR2 ANQGSEA. The CDR3 protein is CSVENTGGTGELFF. For the CDR3, the DNA is TGCAGCGTTGAAAATACAGGGGGGACCGGGGAGCTGTTTTTT.

As concerns this clone: The same CDR3 is also encoded by other DNA sequences in this sample. This chain uses TRBV11-2 with TRBJ2-3; unclear D gene. The length of the CDR3 is 14 residues. Germline CDR1 SGHAT, CDR2 FQNNGV. Trimming took off 1 base at V and 0 bases at J, with 5 bases between the two ends. Here the CDR3 reads CASSLGVSTDTQYF. The CDR3, as DNA: TGTGCCAGCAGCTTAGGAGTAAGCACAGATACGCAGTATTTT.

This chain uses TRBV18 with TRBJ1-1; no clear D gene. Per germline, CDR1 KGHSH and CDR2 LQKENI. This CDR3 is 16 amino acids long. V lost 2 bases and J 1 base, leaving 14 bases between the germline ends. CDR3: CASSPLLVPGNTEAFF. The CDR3 nucleotides read TGTGCCAGCTCACCATTACTAGTGCCAGGGAACACTGAAGCTTTCTTT.

The chain uses TRBV2 and TRBJ2-5; 8 bases fit TRBD1. V shed 6 bases and J 4 bases; nucleotides not matched to a gene: 4. CDR1 SNHLY and CDR2 FYNNEI come from the germline V gene. CDR3 size: 13 residues. CDR3 sequence reads: CASRQGAGETQYF. As DNA, the CDR3 is TGTGCCAGCAGGCAGGGGGCAGGAGAGACCCAGTACTTC.

This clone was seen just once. The V call is TRBV7-9, the J call TRBJ1-2; 9 bases line up with TRBD1. The CDR3 length is 14 residues. Germline V gene sequence: CDR1 SEHNR, CDR2 FQNEAQ (reference sequence). Unmatched junction bases numbered 6, after V lost 7 bases and J lost 3 bases. This CDR3 is CASTRTGGDYGYTF. CDR3 bases: TGTGCCAGCACCCGAACAGGGGGCGACTATGGCTACACCTTC.

This clone was seen a handful of times. The sample carries other DNA sequences with the same CDR3. The rearrangement uses TRBV5-1 and TRBJ2-1; the match to TRBD2 covers 11 bases. Germline loops: CDR1 SGHRS, CDR2 YFSETQ. CDR3 length: 15 amino acids. The V and J ends lost 0 bases and 7 bases, in that order; junction bases with no gene match: 3. The CDR3 region has the DNA TGCGCCAGCAGCTTGGGACTAGCGGGAAAGAATGAGCAGTTCTTC. It translates to CASSLGLAGKNEQFF.

This clone was seen more than once but under ten times. J is TRBJ2-2 and V is TRBV5-4, with TRBD2 as a possible D gene (5 bases). V was trimmed by 3 bases and J by 3 bases, leaving 15 bases between them. Germline V gene data show CDR1 as SGHNT and CDR2 as YYREEE (reference sequence). There are 16 residues in the CDR3. The CDR3 sequence: CASSSAVGVDTGELFF. The CDR3 nucleotides read TGTGCCAGCAGCTCGGCGGTGGGAGTAGACACCGGGGAGCTGTTTTTT.

Written as DNA, the CDR3 is TGTGCCAGCAGGCTACAGGGGGGGAACACTGAAGCTTTCTTT. Amino acids: CASRLQGGNTEAFF. The rearrangement joins TRBV28 to TRBJ1-1; the match to TRBD1 covers 8 bases. CDR3 length equals 14 residues. Germline CDR1 MDHEN, CDR2 SYDVKM. V shed 6 bases and J 1 base; nucleotides not matched to a gene: 4.

The chain joins TRBV2 to TRBJ2-7, with a possible D match to TRBD1 (5 bases). Germline lookup yields CDR1 SNHLY and CDR2 FYNNEI. The germline V and J ends were trimmed by 4 bases and 3 bases, with 7 bases remaining between them. This CDR3 is built from 12 residues. The CDR3 bases are TGTGCCAGCAGTGGCAGGGACTACGAGCAGTACGTC. Translation: CASSGRDYEQYV.

V usage is TRBV18 and J usage is TRBJ2-6; a possible D gene is TRBD1 (6 bases). The CDR3 totals 15 residues. CDR1 is KGHSH and CDR2 is LQKENI in the germline V gene. The ends were cut back, 3 bases at V and 4 bases at J, with 10 bases in the middle. The CDR3 reads CASSPDRIGANVLTF. Here the CDR3 DNA reads TGTGCCAGCTCACCCGACAGGATCGGGGCCAACGTCCTGACTTTC.

The chain uses TRBV21-1 and TRBJ2-5; the table names TRBD1, a call not compared with the DNA. TRBV21-1 is tagged as a pseudogene. The CDR3 has 16 amino acids. The CDR3 DNA is TGTGCCAGCAGCTCCAAAGTTTCAGACAGGGGTGAGACCCAGTACTTC. Translated: CASSSKVSDRGETQYF.

There are a few counts of this clone. This sequence joins TRBV9 and TRBJ1-4; D gene unclear. Germline loops: CDR1 SGDLS, CDR2 YYNGEE. CDR3 length: 15 residues. V shed 4 bases and J shed 8 bases, with 18 bases lying between them. CDR3 sequence reads: CASSFDGATAEKLFF. The DNA for the CDR3 is TGTGCCAGCAGCTTTGACGGAGCGACGGCGGAAAAACTGTTTTTT.

This clone was picked up a small number of times. This sequence joins TRBV19 and TRBJ1-2, with 9 positions matching TRBD1. Germline V CDR1 and CDR2: LNHDA, SQIVND (reference sequence). CDR3 length equals 14 residues. J gave up 5 bases and V 6 bases, and 7 bases lay outside the gene matches. The CDR3, as DNA: TGTGCCAGTAGAACACCCGGGACAGGGTATGGCTACACCTTC. It translates to CASRTPGTGYGYTF. The full variable domain, in which reference TRBV19 and TRBJ1-2 provide the parts outside the CDR3, is DGGITQSPKYLFRKEGQNVTLSCEQNLNHDAMYWYRQDPGQGLRLIYYSQIVNDFQKGDIAEGYSVSREKKESFPLTVTSAQKNPTAFYLCASRTPGTGYGYTFGSGTRLTVV.

The chain combines TRBV6-2 or TRBV6-3 with TRBJ2-5; TRBD1 might be the D (5 bases). This CDR3 is 14 amino acids long. Trimming took off 6 bases at V and 4 bases at J, with 15 bases between the two ends. Germline lookup yields CDR1 MNHEY and CDR2 SVGEGT. The DNA of the CDR3 is TGTGCCAGCAGCTTAACTGACAGAGGAGAGACCCAGTACTTC. Translated, it gives CASSLTDRGETQYF.

The rearrangement links TRBV6-2 or TRBV6-3 to TRBJ2-1; the D gene is possibly TRBD2 (6 bases). Germline V gene sequence: CDR1 MNHEY, CDR2 SVGEGT. The CDR3 covers 16 residues. V lost 0 bases to trimming and J lost 6 bases, with 15 bases between them. Here the CDR3 DNA reads TGTGCCAGCAGTTACTCCCCTAGGCAGGGAGGCAATGAGCAGTTCTTC. Translating it yields CASSYSPRQGGNEQFF.